Below, 25 T cell receptor beta chains from the same sample are listed, as sequenced in a study of control samples from healthy donors and cancer patients. Some clones are missing from TCRdb's copy, which holds only in-frame ones; the method was immunoSEQ multiplex PCR. The sample holds 250,000 to 300,000 clones, roughly 87% seen once. Sequencing was carried out using PBMCs. The receptor source for this set is a woman aged 60 to 75 with lung cancer.

This chain connects TRBV10-3 to TRBJ1-5, with D tentatively TRBD1 (5 bases). The ends were cut back, 2 bases at V and 4 bases at J, with 9 bases in the middle. Germline V gene lookup returns CDR1 ENHRY and CDR2 SYGVKD. This CDR3 is 14 amino acids long. The DNA of the CDR3 is TGTGCCATCAGTGAGGGGAAGGGGAATCAGCCCCAGCATTTT. It translates to CAISEGKGNQPQHF.

The chain is built from TRBV7-9 and TRBJ2-1, with 7 bases fitting TRBD2. The V and J ends lost 7 bases and 4 bases, in that order; junction bases with no gene match: 10. There are 15 residues in the CDR3. Germline V CDR1 and CDR2: SEHNR, FQNEAQ (reference sequence). The CDR3 coding sequence is TGTGCCAGCAACTCCGGGGGGACCCAATACAATGAGCAGTTCTTC. Its translation: CASNSGGTQYNEQFF.

Worth noting for this clone: Other DNA sequences in the same sample also yield this CDR3. The J gene is TRBJ2-3, the V gene TRBV6-5; tentatively, D is TRBD2 (5 bases). This CDR3 spans 13 amino acids. Germline CDR1 reads MNHEY; CDR2 reads SVGAGI. V lost 0 bases and J 6 bases, leaving 7 bases between the germline ends. Here the CDR3 reads CASSYSRADTQYF. DNA for the CDR3: TGTGCCAGCAGTTACTCGAGGGCGGATACGCAGTATTTT.

The chain combines TRBV2 with TRBJ2-5; 7 nucleotides line up with TRBD2. The CDR3 has 14 residues. V lost 6 bases to trimming and J lost 2 bases; unmatched junction nucleotides: 6. Germline CDR1 and CDR2: SNHLY and FYNNEI. The DNA of the CDR3 is TGTGCCAGCAGCCGGGACTACCAACAAGAGACCCAGTACTTC. It specifies CASSRDYQQETQYF.

The rearrangement uses TRBV20-1 and TRBJ1-4; no reliable D call. Germline CDR1 DFQATT, CDR2 SNEGSKA (reference sequence). The CDR3 is 13 amino acids. V gave up 8 bases and J gave up 4 bases, with 14 bases separating them. CDR3 coding DNA: TGCAGTCATAGTGGGTGGAGTAATGAAAAACTGTTTTTT. This sequence encodes CSHSGWSNEKLFF.

The J gene is TRBJ1-5, the V gene TRBV5-1; 9 nucleotides agree with TRBD1. Trimming cost V 3 bases and J 5 bases; bases outside gene matches: 3. Germline V gives CDR1 SGHRS, CDR2 YFSETQ. This CDR3 region has 14 residues. CDR3 region: CASSSGQGDQPQHF. The CDR3, as DNA: TGCGCCAGCAGCTCGGGACAGGGCGATCAGCCCCAGCATTTT.

The V call is TRBV6-5, the J call TRBJ1-1, with a possible D match to TRBD1 (5 bases). Germline V CDR1 and CDR2: MNHEY, SVGAGI. The V and J ends lost 6 bases and 5 bases respectively, with 13 bases between them. This CDR3 has 13 amino acids. CDR3 sequence: CASRQPGGTEAFF. The CDR3 nucleotides read TGTGCCAGCAGACAGCCGGGGGGGACTGAAGCTTTCTTT.

The rearrangement uses TRBV13 and TRBJ2-1; 15 bases match TRBD2. CDR3 length: 19 residues. Unmatched junction bases numbered 7, after V lost 4 bases and J lost 0 bases. CDR1 is PRHDT and CDR2 is FYEKMQ in the germline V gene (reference sequence). CDR3 bases: TGTGCCAGCAGCTCCCCGGGACTAGCGGGAGGTAGCTCCTACAATGAGCAGTTCTTC. Translation: CASSSPGLAGGSSYNEQFF.

The rearrangement joins TRBV5-4 to TRBJ2-5, with unresolved D. The CDR3 extends over 14 amino acids. The germline V gene has CDR1 SGHNT and CDR2 YYREEE (reference sequence). V lost 1 base and J 1 base, leaving 8 bases between the germline ends. As DNA, the CDR3 is TGTGCCAGCAGCTTGATGGGTAGCCAAGAGACCCAGTACTTC. Translating it yields CASSLMGSQETQYF.

The V and J genes are TRBV18 and TRBJ1-1, with TRBD1 identical over 8 bases. Germline CDR1 and CDR2: KGHSH and LQKENI. V lost 3 bases, J lost 3 bases, and 12 bases stayed unmatched. The CDR3 runs to 17 residues. The CDR3 coding sequence is TGTGCCAGCTCACCTCCCAGGGGGCTACCTCGAGACACTGAAGCTTTCTTT. It is translated as CASSPPRGLPRDTEAFF.

The genes are TRBV3-1 (or the pseudogene TRBV3-2) and TRBJ1-3, with D possibly TRBD1 on 6 matching bases. The germline V and J ends were trimmed by 2 bases and 1 base, with 6 bases remaining between them. Germline lookup yields CDR1 LGHDT and CDR2 YNNKEL (reference sequence). The CDR3 is made up of 14 amino acids. CDR3 sequence: CASSQQGSGNTIYF. CDR3 coding DNA: TGTGCCAGCAGCCAACAGGGGTCTGGAAACACCATATATTTT.

This clone appeared a few times. The rearrangement uses TRBV5-1 and TRBJ1-1; D not resolved. CDR1 and CDR2 from the germline V gene are SGHRS and YFSETQ. The length of the CDR3 is 12 residues. Trimming pared 2 bases from V and 1 base from J, leaving 3 bases between. The CDR3 DNA reads TGCGCCAGCAGCTTTGAGAACACTGAAGCTTTCTTT. Encoded protein: CASSFENTEAFF.

This clone was seen a few times. V gene TRBV28 combines with J gene TRBJ1-2; D gene uncertain. Germline assignment: CDR1 MDHEN and CDR2 SYDVKM. V lost 1 base to trimming and J lost 5 bases, with 20 bases between them. This CDR3 contains 17 residues. The CDR3: CASSLYGRVSGRYGYTF. CDR3 nucleotides: TGTGCCAGCAGTTTATACGGGAGGGTTTCGGGGAGATATGGCTACACCTTC.

In its sample, this clone was seen a few times. The chain combines TRBV5-1 with TRBJ2-1; no reliable D call. Per the germline V gene, CDR1 is SGHRS and CDR2 is YFSETQ. The V end was cut by 0 bases, the J end by 7 bases, with 11 bases between. There are 14 residues in the CDR3. The CDR3: CASSLVGYRNEQFF. The CDR3 DNA reads as TGCGCCAGCAGCTTGGTCGGCTACCGGAATGAGCAGTTCTTC. Together with reference TRBV5-1 and TRBJ2-1, the CDR3 gives the full variable domain: KAGVTQTPRYLIKTRGQQVTLSCSPISGHRSVSWYQQTPGQGLQFLFEYFSETQRNKGNFPGRFSGRQFSNSRSEMNVSTLELGDSALYLCASSLVGYRNEQFFGPGTRLTVL.

This chain links TRBV11-1 with TRBJ1-1; D remains ambiguous. Between the trimmed V and J ends, which lost 0 bases and 2 bases, there was a span of 7 bases. The CDR3 has 14 amino acids. In germline, CDR1 is SGHAT, CDR2 FQDESV (reference sequence). The CDR3 here is CASSLAAANTEAFF. Here the CDR3 DNA reads TGTGCCAGCAGCTTAGCAGCGGCTAACACTGAAGCTTTCTTT.

The chain is built from TRBV7-9 and TRBJ2-3; 8 nucleotides match TRBD2. This CDR3 is 16 amino acids long. The ends lost 3 bases at V and 1 base at J; junction bases unmatched: 6. Looked up from germline, CDR1 is SEHNR and CDR2 is FQNEAQ (reference sequence). The CDR3 coding sequence is TGTGCCAGCAGCTTTTCAGCGGGAGTAGGCACAGATACGCAGTATTTT. Translated, it gives CASSFSAGVGTDTQYF.

This sequence joins TRBV2 and TRBJ1-1, with TRBD1 as a possible D gene (5 bases). The CDR3 extends over 14 amino acids. V lost 4 bases to trimming and J lost 1 base, with 10 bases between them. Germline V gene data show CDR1 as SNHLY and CDR2 as FYNNEI. The CDR3 protein is CASSVVGGNTEAFF. The CDR3 DNA is TGTGCCAGCAGTGTTGTGGGGGGGAACACTGAAGCTTTCTTT.

The V gene is TRBV5-1, the J gene TRBJ2-1, with D perhaps matching TRBD1 (6 bases). Germline-derived CDR1 and CDR2 are SGHRS and YFSETQ. V gave up 3 bases and J gave up 5 bases, with 9 bases separating them. The CDR3 spans 13 residues. CDR3 in amino acids: CASSSQGNNEQFF. The CDR3 DNA sequence: TGCGCCAGCAGCTCACAGGGCAACAATGAGCAGTTCTTC. The full variable domain, rest sourced from reference TRBV5-1 and TRBJ2-1, is KAGVTQTPRYLIKTRGQQVTLSCSPISGHRSVSWYQQTPGQGLQFLFEYFSETQRNKGNFPGRFSGRQFSNSRSEMNVSTLELGDSALYLCASSSQGNNEQFFGPGTRLTVL.

The chain recombines TRBV30 with TRBJ1-2, with a weak D call TRBD1 (5 bases). The CDR3 consists of 13 residues. Trimming removed 2 bases at V and 2 bases at J, with 9 bases between. The germline V gene encodes CDR1 GTSNPN and CDR2 SVGIG (reference sequence). CDR3 amino acids: CAWSRQLNYGYTF. Here the CDR3 DNA reads TGTGCCTGGAGTAGACAGCTCAACTATGGCTACACCTTC.

The rearrangement uses TRBV5-1 and TRBJ2-3; the D gene is possibly TRBD2 (6 bases). Trimming shortened V by 0 bases and J by 0 bases, and 17 bases separated the two germline ends. Germline values: CDR1 SGHRS, CDR2 YFSETQ. The CDR3 extends over 18 amino acids. The CDR3 here is CASSLGRTGTFSTDTQYF. CDR3 sequence (DNA): TGCGCCAGCAGCTTGGGGCGAACCGGGACTTTTAGCACAGATACGCAGTATTTT.

The rearrangement links TRBV27 to TRBJ2-6; D not resolved. Trimming removed 7 bases from V and 0 bases from J, with 7 bases in between. In germline, CDR1 is MNHEY, CDR2 SMNVEV (reference sequence). The CDR3 runs to 14 residues. CDR3 in DNA: TGTGCCAGCACAGCCTCCTCTGGGGCCAACGTCCTGACTTTC. Translating gives CASTASSGANVLTF.

This chain joins TRBV5-5 and TRBJ1-1, with D unclear. The V and J ends lost 0 bases and 1 base respectively, with 7 bases between them. CDR3 length equals 14 residues. Germline CDR1 reads SGHKS; CDR2 reads YYEKEE (reference sequence). The CDR3 is CASSLGLANTEAFF. The CDR3 DNA follows: TGTGCCAGCAGCTTGGGACTGGCGAACACTGAAGCTTTCTTT.

This rearrangement joins TRBV7-9 to TRBJ2-5, with a tentative D call TRBD2 (6 bases). Germline V lookup: CDR1 SEHNR, CDR2 FQNEAQ (reference sequence). Trimming pared 5 bases from V and 2 bases from J, leaving 15 bases between. This CDR3 is built from 15 residues. CDR3 sequence (DNA): TGTGCCAGCAGCCGTATGGGCGGGGAACAAGAGACCCAGTACTTC. It is translated as CASSRMGGEQETQYF.

The chain uses TRBV7-8 and TRBJ2-1; 10 nucleotides agree with TRBD2. CDR3 size: 15 residues. V lost 0 bases and J lost 8; bases outside the gene matches: 4. Germline V gene lookup returns CDR1 SGHVS and CDR2 FQNEAQ. This CDR3 is CASSLALGTSDEQFF. The CDR3, as DNA: TGTGCCAGCAGCTTAGCGCTAGGGACTAGCGATGAGCAGTTCTTC.

The rearrangement links TRBV7-9 to TRBJ1-3; no definite D call. V dropped 2 bases and J dropped 0 bases, with 8 bases sitting between them. Germline values: CDR1 SEHNR, CDR2 FQNEAQ (reference sequence). CDR3 length equals 15 residues. The CDR3 reads CASSLRADSGNTIYF. DNA for the CDR3: TGTGCCAGCAGCTTAAGAGCAGACTCTGGAAACACCATATATTTT.